Described below is a single T cell receptor (beta chain) sequence and its context. What this receptor recognizes is not known. Base qualities are not at hand, and no much larger clone is one base apart. This entry belongs to a study of blood T cells in healthy people across ages (dated by TCRdb to between 2015 and 2017). Regarding the research as a whole: In model experiments, template switching captured roughly one uniquely barcoded TCR beta cDNA molecule for every two T cells. Four age groups were formed from the donors: young (average 16 years), middle-aged (approximately 41), aged (about 62) and long-lived (around 82). Two additional independent replicas of 1 million unique cDNA reads from the same blood draw were analyzed for two donors (one aged 18 to 30 and one aged 80 or older). Age-related changes in TCR beta repertoire diversity were measured in the study by deep sequencing normalized with unique cDNA molecular identifiers. To avoid experimental bias, donors of different ages were spread randomly across the sequencing lanes.

Broader findings and caveats from the paper: Bulk unsorted PBMC profiling prevented conclusive comparison of naive and antigen-experienced compartments. There was a strong correlation between observed TCR beta diversity and the percentage of naive T cells measured by flow cytometry. Compared with the aged group, the long-lived group had more naive CD4+ T cells, fewer expanded clones and increased TCR diversity, a pattern suggesting age selection. Estimates of total diversity from one million sequenced T cells were regarded as lower bounds and underestimates. Observed TCR beta diversity per million T cells fell roughly linearly with age, and a significant reduction was already apparent by age roughly 40. Because the CMV infection status of the donors was unknown, age-related changes in expanded clonotypes may potentially have been confounded.

The cysteine opens and the phenylalanine closes a CDR3 of 14 amino acids. Only the CDR3 region is kept as DNA, spanning 42 bases read in frame from base 1. The germline V gene provides CDR1 MNHNS and CDR2 SASEGT. V ends up 8 bases short and J 4 bases short, with an unmatched junction base count of 5. The roughly 38 donors, aged roughly 6 to 95 years, were systemically healthy Caucasian individuals from Russia. Around 10 milliliters of peripheral blood were collected from each donor into EDTA-treated Vacutainer tubes. PBMCs were isolated by Ficoll-Paque density-gradient centrifugation, with at least 6.5 million obtained per sample. Total RNA, at least 6 micrograms per sample, was extracted from PBMCs with Trizol reagent. For every donor, flow cytometry on a PBMC aliquot measured the percentage of naive CD45RAhigh/CD27high T cells. Library prep was done by 5' RACE. Sequencing took place on an Illumina HiSeq 2500. A second PCR of about 6 to 11 cycles was run with a J-beta primer mix and a sample-barcoded 5' primer. A template-switch 5' adaptor carrying 12 random nucleotides introduced a unique molecular identifier onto each TCR beta cDNA molecule. Each sample yielded at least 2.5 million CDR3-containing paired-end reads. First-strand cDNA synthesis was performed from all RNA using the Mint cDNA synthesis kit, with priming by a TRBC-specific oligonucleotide. All cDNA was treated with uracil-DNA glycosylase and then went through a first 18-cycle PCR with the universal primers M1SS and BC2_uni_R. The original methods were these. For normalization, 1 million high-quality reads, each with a distinct molecular identifier, were randomly selected from each sample. Instead of being binned into consensus sequences, reads that shared molecular identifiers were thrown out. MiTCR, with a Q25 quality threshold and the strictest error-elimination algorithm, was used for CDR3 identification, clonotype clustering and error correction. Lower-bound total TCR beta diversity was estimated with a nonparametric unseen species model using Euler transformation. The public reads were run again by TCRdb, first through fastp at Q25 and then through MiXCR, and only productive beta chains were kept. Each entry merges the rows of one CDR3 protein and shows their most common DNA and genes. These V and J calls are TCRdb output, not the study's own analysis. Counted in this sample were about 650,000 distinct CDR3 sequences; about 30% of them appeared once. Roughly 14% of the sample rests with the top ten.

This TCR came from an elderly woman in good health. Donor details come from another sample of the same person, matched by shared clones. Material: blood. The rearranged segments are TRBV6-1 and TRBJ2-3; 11 central nucleotides agree with TRBD1. The CDR3 reads CASGQGADPDTQYF. The DNA sequence follows: TGTGCCAGCGGACAGGGGGCCGACCCAGATACGCAGTATTTT.